Following are 10 T cell receptor beta chains from one sample sequenced in a study of T cells in narcolepsy. Produced via immunoSEQ multiplex PCR; TCRdb's table is partial and in-frame only. The table lists tens of thousands of clones, roughly 90% of them singletons. The source material was CD45RA- memory CD4+ T cells from PBMCs. All receptors come from a human donor with narcolepsy.

J is TRBJ2-1 and V is TRBV5-1, with no clear D. This CDR3 comprises 14 residues. Germline lookup yields CDR1 SGHRS and CDR2 YFSETQ. Trimming left V 2 bases short and J 3 bases short, with 9 bases between. CDR3 sequence (DNA): TGCGCCAGCAGCTTAACTACCGTCTACAATGAGCAGTTCTTC. Translation gives CASSLTTVYNEQFF.

J is TRBJ1-2 and V is TRBV28; D is ambiguous. Germline V lookup: CDR1 MDHEN, CDR2 SYDVKM. This CDR3 contains 12 residues. The ends were cut back, 1 base at V and 8 bases at J, with 8 bases in the middle. This CDR3 reads CASSLFTEGYTF. The CDR3 coding sequence is TGTGCCAGCAGTTTATTCACCGAGGGCTACACCTTC.

The V gene is TRBV4-3, the J gene TRBJ1-1; possibly TRBD1 for D (5 bases). From germline, CDR1 is LGHNA and CDR2 YSLEER. This CDR3 has 15 residues. V lost 0 bases, J lost 0 bases, and 8 bases lay in between. Here the CDR3 reads CASSQERGLNTEAFF. The CDR3 DNA is TGCGCCAGCAGCCAAGAACGGGGCCTGAACACTGAAGCTTTCTTT.

The J gene is TRBJ1-4, the V gene TRBV30, with D maybe TRBD1 (5 bases). Germline assignment: CDR1 GTSNPN and CDR2 SVGIG (reference sequence). This CDR3 comprises 13 residues. V lost 5 bases and J 8 bases, leaving 15 bases between the germline ends. CDR3 residues: CAWDGRAGEKLFF. CDR3 DNA: TGTGCCTGGGATGGGAGGGCAGGGGAAAAACTGTTTTTT.

The genes are TRBV27 and TRBJ1-6; no clear D gene. This CDR3 has 14 residues. Trimming took 3 bases from V and 10 from J, leaving 13 bases between them. Per germline, CDR1 MNHEY and CDR2 SMNVEV (reference sequence). In DNA, the CDR3 is TGTGCCAGCAGTTTCGGACCAATGGGGTCACCCCTCCACTTT. Translating it yields CASSFGPMGSPLHF.

V is TRBV11-3 and J is TRBJ2-3, with D possibly being TRBD2 (5 bases). CDR1 and CDR2 from the germline V gene are SGHNT and YENEEA. CDR3 length: 15 residues. Trimming cost V 3 bases and J 1 base, with 11 bases left between them. The CDR3 bases are TGTGCCAGCAGCTTGGAGATCGGGGGCACAGATACGCAGTATTTT. Translation gives CASSLEIGGTDTQYF.

The chain has TRBV15 and TRBJ1-1; D gene uncertain. Trimming removed 0 bases at V and 11 bases at J, with 10 bases between. The CDR3 loop spans 12 amino acids. The germline V gene has CDR1 LNHNV and CDR2 YYDKDF (reference sequence). Written as DNA, the CDR3 is TGTGCCACCAGCAGAGATCAAGGATGGGCTTTCTTT. Its protein is CATSRDQGWAFF.

This clone came up once. The rearrangement uses TRBV18 and TRBJ2-5; TRBD1 might be the D (5 bases). CDR1 is KGHSH, CDR2 LQKENI, per germline. The CDR3 is 14 amino acids. V was shortened by 1 base and J by 5 bases, with 11 bases between the two germline ends. The CDR3 DNA reads TGTGCCAGCTCACCACTCTCAGGGCGGGAGACCCAGTACTTC. Its translation: CASSPLSGRETQYF.

This rearrangement joins TRBV29-1 to TRBJ2-1; possible D gene TRBD2, 5 bases. The germline gives CDR1 SQVTM, CDR2 ANQGSEA. CDR3 length: 16 residues. V lost 1 base, J lost 7 bases, and 20 bases lay in between. The CDR3 spells CSVEGKALTGSNEQFF. The CDR3 nucleotides read TGCAGCGTTGAAGGAAAGGCCTTAACGGGGTCGAATGAGCAGTTCTTC.

The chain is built from TRBV6-1 and TRBJ2-7; perhaps TRBD2 as D (5 bases). The CDR3 loop spans 16 amino acids. Between the trimmed V and J ends, which lost 3 bases and 6 bases, there was a span of 21 bases. The germline gives CDR1 MNHNS, CDR2 SASEGT. CDR3 in amino acids: CASSEISGSPYPEQYF. The CDR3 DNA reads TGTGCCAGCAGTGAGATCTCGGGATCCCCCTACCCCGAGCAGTACTTC.